This TCR beta chain was identified in a study of T cell repertoires in cytomegalovirus infection. The overall study: Indications came from public TCR beta signatures; they pointed to CMV infection and to a matching HLA type.

CDR1 and CDR2 (germline): MDHEN, SYDVKM. The CDR3 spans 17 residues. V trimming: 6 bases; J trimming: 1 base; junction bases outside the gene matches: 6. A word on this clonotype: Its antigen remains unidentified.

TCRdb recomputed calls from the reads with MiXCR, one row per CDR3 protein. The sample includes roughly 300,000 distinct CDR3 sequences, 9.5% of them seen just once. Regarding the study as a whole: In two of eight donors, the top clonotype was HLA-C-restricted CMV-specific.

This sequence joins TRBV28 and TRBJ2-6, with TRBD1 matching 10 bases. The specimen sequenced was PBMCs. This receptor was obtained from a human donor in good health (CMV status not recorded). Some clones in this sample may be carry-over from other donors' samples. The CDR3 nucleotides are TGTGCCAGCAGGGCGGGACAGGGGATTTCTGGGGCCAACGTCCTGACTTTC. Translating gives CASRAGQGISGANVLTF. The full variable domain, with the rest looked up from reference TRBV28 and TRBJ2-6, is DVKVTQSSRYLVKRTGEKVFLECVQDMDHENMFWYRQDPGLGLRLIYFSYDVKMKEKGDIPEGYSVSREKKERFSLILESASTNQTSMYLCASRAGQGISGANVLTFGAGSRLTVL.